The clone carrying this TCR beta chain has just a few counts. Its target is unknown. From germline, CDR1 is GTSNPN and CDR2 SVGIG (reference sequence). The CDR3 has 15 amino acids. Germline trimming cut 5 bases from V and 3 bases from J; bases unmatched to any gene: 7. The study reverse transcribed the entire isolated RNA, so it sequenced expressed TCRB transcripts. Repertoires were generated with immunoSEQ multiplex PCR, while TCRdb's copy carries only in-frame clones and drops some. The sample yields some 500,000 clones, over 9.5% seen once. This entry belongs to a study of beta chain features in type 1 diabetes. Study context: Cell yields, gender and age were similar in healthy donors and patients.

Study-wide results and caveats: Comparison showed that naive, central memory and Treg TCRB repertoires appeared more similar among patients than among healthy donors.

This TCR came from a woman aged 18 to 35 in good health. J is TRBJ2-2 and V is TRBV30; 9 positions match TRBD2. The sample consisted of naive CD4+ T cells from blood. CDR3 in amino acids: CAWSIAGVHTGELFF. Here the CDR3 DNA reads TGTGCCTGGTCCATAGCGGGAGTGCACACCGGGGAGCTGTTTTTT.